The T cell receptor beta chain under discussion was sequenced for a study of shared clonotypes between healthy human individuals. Study-level information: In total, the donors were a couple of women and a few men aged 18 to 49. General study findings and limits: Sample collection involved blood only; tissue repertoires are likely different. Large sequencing depth failed to make sorted-subset sequencing complete, rarefaction showed.

Sequencing used immunoSEQ multiplex PCR; TCRdb keeps in-frame clones, though not all of them. The data contain roughly 500,000 clones, 90% to 96% of them singletons. Concerning this clone itself: The antigen is undetermined.

Specimen: naive CD4+ T cells sorted from blood. The sample's subset: CD45RA+ positively selected. The origin of this receptor is a woman under 40 in good health.

DNA of the CDR3: TGTGCCAGCAGCCCCTCGGTGGGGAAAAGGTACACTGAAGCTTTCTTT. Its translation is CASSPSVGKRYTEAFF. V gene TRBV9 combines with J gene TRBJ1-1; no definite D call. The CDR3 is 16 residues long. Germline CDR1 is SGDLS and CDR2 is YYNGEE. Trimming removed 4 bases at V and 3 bases at J, with 19 bases between. Combining the CDR3 with reference TRBV9 and TRBJ1-1 gives the whole variable domain DSGVTQTPKHLITATGQRVTLRCSPRSGDLSVYWYQQSLDQGLQFLIQYYNGEERAKGNILERFSAQQFPDLHSELNLSSLELGDSALYFCASSPSVGKRYTEAFFGQGTRLTVV.